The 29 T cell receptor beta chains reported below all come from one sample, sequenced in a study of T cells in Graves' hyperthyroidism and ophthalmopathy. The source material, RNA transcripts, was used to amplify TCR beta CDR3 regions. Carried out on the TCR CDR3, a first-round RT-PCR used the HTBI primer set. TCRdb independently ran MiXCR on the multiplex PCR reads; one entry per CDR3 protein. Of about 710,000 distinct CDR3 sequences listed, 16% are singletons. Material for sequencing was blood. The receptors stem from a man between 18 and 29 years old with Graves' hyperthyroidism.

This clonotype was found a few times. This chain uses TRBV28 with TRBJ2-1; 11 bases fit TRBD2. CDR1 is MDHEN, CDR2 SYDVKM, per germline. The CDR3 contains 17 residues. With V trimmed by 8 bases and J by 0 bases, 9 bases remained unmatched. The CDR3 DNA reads TGTGCCAGCCGGGGGGGGCTAGCGGGAGGCTCCTACAATGAGCAGTTCTTC. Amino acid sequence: CASRGGLAGGSYNEQFF. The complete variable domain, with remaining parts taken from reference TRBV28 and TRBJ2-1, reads DVKVTQSSRYLVKRTGEKVFLECVQDMDHENMFWYRQDPGLGLRLIYFSYDVKMKEKGDIPEGYSVSREKKERFSLILESASTNQTSMYLCASRGGLAGGSYNEQFFGPGTRLTVL.

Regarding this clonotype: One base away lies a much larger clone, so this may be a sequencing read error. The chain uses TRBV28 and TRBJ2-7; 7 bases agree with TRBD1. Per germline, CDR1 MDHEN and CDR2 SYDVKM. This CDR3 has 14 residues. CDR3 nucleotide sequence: TGTGCCAGCGGACCCGGGACAGCTACCTACAAGCAGTACTTC. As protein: CASGPGTATYKQYF.

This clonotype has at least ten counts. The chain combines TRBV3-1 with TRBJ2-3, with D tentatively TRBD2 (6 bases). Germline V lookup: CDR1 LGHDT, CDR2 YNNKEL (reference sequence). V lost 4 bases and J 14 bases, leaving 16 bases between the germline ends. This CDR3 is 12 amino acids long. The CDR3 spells CASSPTGEESYF. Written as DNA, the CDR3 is TGTGCCAGCAGCCCCACGGGGGAGGAATCGTATTTT.

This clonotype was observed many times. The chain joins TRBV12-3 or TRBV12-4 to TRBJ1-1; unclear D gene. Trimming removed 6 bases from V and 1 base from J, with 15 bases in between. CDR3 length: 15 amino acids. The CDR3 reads CASSHTRGTNTEAFF. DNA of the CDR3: TGTGCCAGCAGCCATACCCGGGGAACGAACACTGAAGCTTTCTTT.

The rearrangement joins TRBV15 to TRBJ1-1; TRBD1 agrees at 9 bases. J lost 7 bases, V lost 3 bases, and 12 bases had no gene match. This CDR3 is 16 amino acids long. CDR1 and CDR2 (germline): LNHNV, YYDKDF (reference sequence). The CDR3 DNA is TGTGCCACCAGCAGGGGTCCGGGACAGGGACCGGGTGAAGCTTTCTTT. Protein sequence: CATSRGPGQGPGEAFF.

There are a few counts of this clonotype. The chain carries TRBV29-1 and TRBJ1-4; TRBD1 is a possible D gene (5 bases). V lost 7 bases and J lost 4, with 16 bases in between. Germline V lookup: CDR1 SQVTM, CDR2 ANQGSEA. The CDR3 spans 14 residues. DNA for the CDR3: TGCAGCGGCGCCGACAGTTTAGATAATGAAAAACTGTTTTTT. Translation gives CSGADSLDNEKLFF.

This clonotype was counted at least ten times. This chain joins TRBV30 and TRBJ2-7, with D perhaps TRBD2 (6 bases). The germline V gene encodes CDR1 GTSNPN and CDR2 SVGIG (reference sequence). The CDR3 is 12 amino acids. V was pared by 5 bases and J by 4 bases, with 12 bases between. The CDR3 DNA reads TGTGCCTGGGGGACTGTACTTTACGAGCAGTACTTC. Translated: CAWGTVLYEQYF.

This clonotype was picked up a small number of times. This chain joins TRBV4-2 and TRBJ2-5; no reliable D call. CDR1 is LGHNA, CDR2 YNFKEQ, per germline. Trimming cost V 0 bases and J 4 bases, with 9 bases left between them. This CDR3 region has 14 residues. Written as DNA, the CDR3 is TGTGCCAGCAGCCAAGATTCTGGATTAGAGACCCAGTACTTC. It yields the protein CASSQDSGLETQYF.

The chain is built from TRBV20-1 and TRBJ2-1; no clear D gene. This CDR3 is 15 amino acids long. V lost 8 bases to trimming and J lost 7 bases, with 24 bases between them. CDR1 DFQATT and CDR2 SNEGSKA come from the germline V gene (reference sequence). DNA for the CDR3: TGCAGTTTCGCCCGGGCCAGGATCGGTACTAATGAGCAGTTCTTC. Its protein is CSFARARIGTNEQFF.

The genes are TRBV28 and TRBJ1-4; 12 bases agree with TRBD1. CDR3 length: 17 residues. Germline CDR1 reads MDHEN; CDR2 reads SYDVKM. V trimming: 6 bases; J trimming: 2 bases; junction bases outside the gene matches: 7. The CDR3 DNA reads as TGTGCCAGCAGCTCCCCGGGACAGGGGGCGACTAATGAAAAACTGTTTTTT. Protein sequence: CASSSPGQGATNEKLFF.

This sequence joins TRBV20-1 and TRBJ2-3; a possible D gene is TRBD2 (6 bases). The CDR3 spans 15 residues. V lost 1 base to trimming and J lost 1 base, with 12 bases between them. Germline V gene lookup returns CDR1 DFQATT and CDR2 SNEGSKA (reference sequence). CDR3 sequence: CSARVPPGGTDTQYF. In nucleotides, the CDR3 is TGCAGTGCTAGAGTTCCGCCGGGAGGCACAGATACGCAGTATTTT.

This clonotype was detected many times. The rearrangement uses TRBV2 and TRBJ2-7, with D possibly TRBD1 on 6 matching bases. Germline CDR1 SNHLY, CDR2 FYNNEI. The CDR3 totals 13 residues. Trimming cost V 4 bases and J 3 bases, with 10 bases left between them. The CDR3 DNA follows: TGTGCCAGCAGTGCAGGACAGAACTACGAGCAGTACTTC. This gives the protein CASSAGQNYEQYF. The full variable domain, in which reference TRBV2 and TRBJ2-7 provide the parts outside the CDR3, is EPEVTQTPSHQVTQMGQEVILRCVPISNHLYFYWYRQILGQKVEFLVSFYNNEISEKSEIFDDQFSVERPDGSNFTLKIRSTKLEDSAMYFCASSAGQNYEQYFGPGTRLTVT.

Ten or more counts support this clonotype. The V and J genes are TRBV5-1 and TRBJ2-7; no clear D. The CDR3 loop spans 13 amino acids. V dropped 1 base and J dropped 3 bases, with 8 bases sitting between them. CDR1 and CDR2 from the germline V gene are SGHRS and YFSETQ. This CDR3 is CASSLRRSYEQYF. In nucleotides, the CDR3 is TGCGCCAGCAGCTTGCGACGGAGCTACGAGCAGTACTTC.

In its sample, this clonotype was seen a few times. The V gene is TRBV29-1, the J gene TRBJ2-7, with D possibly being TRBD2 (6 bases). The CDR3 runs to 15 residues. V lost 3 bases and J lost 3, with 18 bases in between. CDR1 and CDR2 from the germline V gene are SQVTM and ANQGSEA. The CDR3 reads CSVEEGATGNYEQYF. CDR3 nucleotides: TGCAGCGTTGAGGAGGGAGCAACGGGGAACTACGAGCAGTACTTC.

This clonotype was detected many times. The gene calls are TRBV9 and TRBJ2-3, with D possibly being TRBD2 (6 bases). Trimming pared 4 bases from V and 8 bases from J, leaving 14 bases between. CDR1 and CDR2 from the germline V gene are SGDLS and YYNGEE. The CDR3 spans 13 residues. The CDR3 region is CASSSGGAGTQYF. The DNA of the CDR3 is TGTGCCAGCAGCTCCGGGGGAGCAGGTACGCAGTATTTT.

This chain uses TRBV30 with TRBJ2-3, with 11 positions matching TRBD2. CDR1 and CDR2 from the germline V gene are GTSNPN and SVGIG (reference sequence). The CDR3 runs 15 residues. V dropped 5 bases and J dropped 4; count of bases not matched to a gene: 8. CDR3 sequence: CAWGGLAGGADTQYF. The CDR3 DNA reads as TGTGCCTGGGGGGGCCTAGCGGGAGGAGCAGATACGCAGTATTTT.

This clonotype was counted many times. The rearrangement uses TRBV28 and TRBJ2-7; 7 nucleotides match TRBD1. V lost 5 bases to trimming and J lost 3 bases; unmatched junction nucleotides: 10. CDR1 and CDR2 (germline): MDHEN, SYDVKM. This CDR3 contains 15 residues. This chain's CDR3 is CASSGRQGGIYEQYF. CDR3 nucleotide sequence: TGTGCCAGCAGTGGACGACAGGGCGGAATCTACGAGCAGTACTTC.

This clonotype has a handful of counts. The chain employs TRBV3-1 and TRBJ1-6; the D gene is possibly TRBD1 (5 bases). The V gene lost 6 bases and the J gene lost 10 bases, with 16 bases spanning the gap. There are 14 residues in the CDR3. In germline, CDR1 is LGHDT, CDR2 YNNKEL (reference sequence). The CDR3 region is CASSFGQGGSPLHF. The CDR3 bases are TGTGCCAGCAGTTTCGGGCAGGGCGGATCACCCCTCCACTTT.

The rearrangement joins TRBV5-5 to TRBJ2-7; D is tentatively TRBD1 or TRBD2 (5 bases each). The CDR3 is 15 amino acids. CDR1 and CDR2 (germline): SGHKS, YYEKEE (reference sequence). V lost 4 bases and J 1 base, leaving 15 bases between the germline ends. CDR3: CASSLWGSPSYEQYF. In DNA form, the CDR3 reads TGTGCCAGCAGCCTCTGGGGGAGTCCTTCCTACGAGCAGTACTTC.

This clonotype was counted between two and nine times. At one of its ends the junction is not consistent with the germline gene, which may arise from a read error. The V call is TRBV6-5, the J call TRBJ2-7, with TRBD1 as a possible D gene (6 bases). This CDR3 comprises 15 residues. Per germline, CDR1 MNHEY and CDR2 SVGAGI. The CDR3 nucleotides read TGTGCCAGCAGTTACGGGGACATGAGCTCCTACGAGCAGCACTTC. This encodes CASSYGDMSSYEQHF.

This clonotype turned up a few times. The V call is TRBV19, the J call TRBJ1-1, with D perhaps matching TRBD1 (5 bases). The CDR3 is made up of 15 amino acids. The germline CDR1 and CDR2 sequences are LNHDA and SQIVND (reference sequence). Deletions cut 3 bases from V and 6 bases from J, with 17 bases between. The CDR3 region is CASSIGFLGEAEAFF. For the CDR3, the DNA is TGTGCCAGTAGTATTGGTTTCCTGGGGGAAGCTGAAGCTTTCTTT.

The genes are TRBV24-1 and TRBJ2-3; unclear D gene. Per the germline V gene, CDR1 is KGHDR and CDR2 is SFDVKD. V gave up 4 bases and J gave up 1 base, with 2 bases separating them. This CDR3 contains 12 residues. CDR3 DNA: TGTGCCACCAGTGACGGCACAGATACGCAGTATTTT. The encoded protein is CATSDGTDTQYF.

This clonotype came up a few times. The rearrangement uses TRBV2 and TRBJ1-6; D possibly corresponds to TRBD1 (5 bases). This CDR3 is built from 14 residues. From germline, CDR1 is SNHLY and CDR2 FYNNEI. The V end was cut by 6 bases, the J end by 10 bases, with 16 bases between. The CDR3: CASRSRDLRSPLHF. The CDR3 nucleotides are TGTGCCAGCAGATCTAGGGACTTGAGGTCACCCCTCCACTTT. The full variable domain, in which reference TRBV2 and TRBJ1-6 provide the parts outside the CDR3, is EPEVTQTPSHQVTQMGQEVILRCVPISNHLYFYWYRQILGQKVEFLVSFYNNEISEKSEIFDDQFSVERPDGSNFTLKIRSTKLEDSAMYFCASRSRDLRSPLHFGNGTRLTVT.

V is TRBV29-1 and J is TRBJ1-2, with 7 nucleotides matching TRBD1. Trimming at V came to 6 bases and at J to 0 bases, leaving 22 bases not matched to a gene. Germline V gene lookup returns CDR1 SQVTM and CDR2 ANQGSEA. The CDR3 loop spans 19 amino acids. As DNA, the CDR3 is TGCAGCGTCGTCACAGGGGCTGGTTACCTAAGGGGGCCTAACTATGGCTACACCTTC. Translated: CSVVTGAGYLRGPNYGYTF.

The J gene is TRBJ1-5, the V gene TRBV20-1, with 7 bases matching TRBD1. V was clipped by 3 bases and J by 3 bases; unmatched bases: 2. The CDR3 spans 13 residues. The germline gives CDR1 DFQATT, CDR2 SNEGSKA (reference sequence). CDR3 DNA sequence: TGCAGTGCTAGCAGGGGGGACAATCAGCCCCAGCATTTT. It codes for CSASRGDNQPQHF.

CDR3: CSRQGRTYYEQYF. CDR3 in DNA: TGCAGCCGGCAGGGGAGGACCTACTACGAGCAGTACTTC. V gene TRBV20-1 combines with J gene TRBJ2-7; D tentatively fits TRBD1 or TRBD2 (6 bases each). Germline V gene lookup returns CDR1 DFQATT and CDR2 SNEGSKA (reference sequence). This CDR3 comprises 13 residues.

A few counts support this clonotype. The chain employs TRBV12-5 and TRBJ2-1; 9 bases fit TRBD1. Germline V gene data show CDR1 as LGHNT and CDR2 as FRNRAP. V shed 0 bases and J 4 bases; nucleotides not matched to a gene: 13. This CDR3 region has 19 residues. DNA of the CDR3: TGTGCTAGTGGTTTGGTTGCGGGGTTACAGGGGGCGCGGTACAATGAGCAGTTCTTC. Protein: CASGLVAGLQGARYNEQFF.

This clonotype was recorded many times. The CDR3 protein is CASSTGTSGEQNTGELFF. As DNA, the CDR3 is TGTGCCAGCTCAACCGGGACTAGCGGCGAGCAGAACACCGGGGAGCTGTTTTTT. This chain joins TRBV18 and TRBJ2-2; 11 bases fit TRBD2. Germline trimming cut 5 bases from V and 1 base from J; bases unmatched to any gene: 9. The length of the CDR3 is 18 residues. Germline CDR1 KGHSH, CDR2 LQKENI.

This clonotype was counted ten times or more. The CDR3 loop is CASSHRQGAAHEQYF. CDR3 nucleotide sequence: TGTGCCAGCAGCCACAGACAGGGGGCGGCCCACGAGCAGTACTTC. The rearrangement uses TRBV7-9 and TRBJ2-7; 10 bases match TRBD1. The CDR3 loop spans 15 amino acids. Unmatched junction bases numbered 9, after V lost 5 bases and J lost 5 bases. Germline CDR1 reads SEHNR; CDR2 reads FQNEAQ (reference sequence).